The next 16 T cell receptor beta chains were all read from a single sample in a study of identical twins. TCRdb reanalysed the 5' RACE reads using MiXCR and keeps one entry per CDR3 protein. The sample includes around 240,000 distinct CDR3 sequences, approximately 7% of them seen just once. The sample was also linked to a second study, of yellow fever vaccine responses in identical twins.

What was sequenced was memory (CD45RO+) T cells sorted from blood. These receptors all stem from a woman in her late teens or twenties in good health.

The table lists this clonotype with a few counts. The DNA for the CDR3 is TGCGCCAGCAGCCGAGGATCCAGCTCCTACGAGCAGTACGTC. This translates into CASSRGSSSYEQYV. The V and J genes are TRBV4-1 and TRBJ2-7; D ambiguous. From germline, CDR1 is MGHRA and CDR2 YSYEKL. The CDR3 length is 14 residues. V dropped 4 bases and J dropped 0 bases, with 10 bases sitting between them.

This clonotype has just a few counts. This chain uses TRBV5-1 with TRBJ2-2; D gene uncertain. This CDR3 contains 16 residues. The germline V gene encodes CDR1 SGHRS and CDR2 YFSETQ. Trimming left V 1 base short and J 2 bases short, with 12 bases between. CDR3 sequence (DNA): TGCGCCAGCAGCTTGTTAGCAGCGACCAACACCGGGGAGCTGTTTTTT. Its protein product is CASSLLAATNTGELFF.

There are many counts of this clonotype. The J gene is TRBJ1-2, the V gene TRBV28, with D tentatively TRBD1 (5 bases). Germline values: CDR1 MDHEN, CDR2 SYDVKM. The CDR3 consists of 13 residues. V was shortened by 3 bases and J by 8 bases, with 13 bases between the two germline ends. CDR3 in amino acids: CASSLTKGHGYTF. In DNA form, the CDR3 reads TGTGCCAGCAGTTTGACGAAGGGGCACGGCTACACCTTC.

The chain combines TRBV10-1 with TRBJ1-2, with D tentatively TRBD1 (6 bases). The CDR3 is made up of 13 amino acids. CDR1 and CDR2 (germline): WNHNN, SYGVQD (reference sequence). Deletions cut 3 bases from V and 4 bases from J, with 9 bases between. The CDR3: CASSELRGYGYTF. CDR3 DNA: TGCGCCAGCAGTGAACTCAGGGGCTATGGCTACACCTTC.

The chain joins TRBV5-1 to TRBJ2-5; D is uncertain. CDR1 and CDR2 (germline): SGHRS, YFSETQ. The CDR3 spans 13 residues. Trimming removed 3 bases at V and 1 base at J, with 7 bases between. CDR3 sequence: CASSYPGQETQYF. DNA for the CDR3: TGCGCCAGCAGCTACCCCGGCCAAGAGACCCAGTACTTC.

The V and J genes are TRBV20-1 and TRBJ1-1; no reliable D call. The CDR3 extends over 12 amino acids. Trimming cost V 4 bases and J 3 bases, with 9 bases left between them. Germline assignment: CDR1 DFQATT and CDR2 SNEGSKA (reference sequence). The CDR3 loop is CSAKERDTEAFF. DNA of the CDR3: TGCAGTGCTAAGGAGAGGGACACTGAAGCTTTCTTT.

At least ten counts were recorded for this clonotype. The gene calls are TRBV5-1 and TRBJ2-6, with D uncertain. The CDR3 spans 14 residues. Trimming removed 6 bases at V and 4 bases at J, with 11 bases between. Per germline, CDR1 SGHRS and CDR2 YFSETQ. CDR3 in DNA: TGCGCCAGCAACTCTCTGGCCGGGGCCAACGTCCTGACTTTC. Translating gives CASNSLAGANVLTF.

This clonotype was counted at least ten times. The V and J genes are TRBV12-3 or TRBV12-4 and TRBJ2-3; D tentatively reads TRBD1 or TRBD2 (6 bases each). CDR3 length: 14 residues. V lost 4 bases to trimming and J lost 4 bases, with 12 bases between them. The CDR3 coding sequence is TGTGCCAGCAGTTATCCGGGGGCGGCAGATACGCAGTATTTT. It translates to CASSYPGAADTQYF.

This clonotype was recorded a few times. The chain uses TRBV6-1 and TRBJ2-7, with 10 bases matching TRBD2. Trimming cost V 10 bases and J 6 bases; bases outside gene matches: 9. In germline, CDR1 is MNHNS, CDR2 SASEGT. This CDR3 is built from 13 residues. The DNA for the CDR3 is TGTGCCACCACCACTAGCGGGAAGGGCGAGCAGTACTTC. Translation: CATTTSGKGEQYF.

In its sample, this clonotype was seen a few times. V usage is TRBV20-1 and J usage is TRBJ1-2; D is perhaps TRBD1 (6 bases). This CDR3 has 14 residues. Germline V gives CDR1 DFQATT, CDR2 SNEGSKA (reference sequence). The V end lost 8 bases, the J end lost 4 bases, and 20 bases lay between the germline ends. The CDR3 bases are TGCAGTACAACAGAACAGGGAGGAGGCTATGGCTACACCTTC. Amino acids: CSTTEQGGGYGYTF.

This clonotype was seen more than once but under ten times. J is TRBJ1-4 and V is TRBV9; D unresolved. The V and J ends lost 0 bases and 5 bases respectively, with 11 bases between them. The length of the CDR3 is 15 residues. The germline V gene has CDR1 SGDLS and CDR2 YYNGEE. The CDR3 here is CASSVEAAGNEKLFF. In DNA, the CDR3 is TGTGCCAGCAGCGTAGAGGCAGCGGGAAATGAAAAACTGTTTTTT.

This clonotype was seen at least ten times. The chain joins TRBV9 to TRBJ2-7, with D hard to call. This CDR3 contains 14 residues. Looked up from germline, CDR1 is SGDLS and CDR2 is YYNGEE. Between the trimmed V and J ends, which lost 1 base and 7 bases, there was a span of 15 bases. The CDR3 loop is CASSVWSVGGEQYF. The CDR3 bases are TGTGCCAGCAGCGTATGGTCCGTGGGTGGTGAGCAGTACTTC.

This clonotype was detected many times. This chain connects TRBV6-4 to TRBJ2-3; TRBD2 aligns across 8 bases. Germline V lookup: CDR1 MRHNA, CDR2 SNTAGT. Trimming removed 5 bases from V and 0 bases from J; junction bases left unmatched: 4. This CDR3 region has 15 residues. The CDR3 nucleotides are TGTGCCAGCAGTCTTAGCGGGGAGAGCACAGATACGCAGTATTTT. Its translation: CASSLSGESTDTQYF.

This clonotype has a handful of counts. This chain uses TRBV4-2 with TRBJ2-1; weak D call: TRBD1 (6 bases). CDR3 length: 15 amino acids. CDR1 and CDR2 from the germline V gene are LGHNA and YNFKEQ. Trimming removed 0 bases at V and 0 bases at J, with 6 bases between. Written as DNA, the CDR3 is TGTGCCAGCAGCCAAGAGACAGGCTCCTACAATGAGCAGTTCTTC. Translated: CASSQETGSYNEQFF.

This clonotype was seen a few times. The chain uses TRBV29-1 and TRBJ2-7, with 10 bases aligning to TRBD2. The V and J ends lost 7 bases and 0 bases, in that order; junction bases with no gene match: 3. Germline CDR1 is SQVTM and CDR2 is ANQGSEA. CDR3 length: 13 amino acids. CDR3 amino acids: CSATSGNSYEQYF. The DNA of the CDR3 is TGCAGCGCCACTAGCGGGAACTCCTACGAGCAGTACTTC.

The table lists this clonotype with a few counts. The gene calls are TRBV18 and TRBJ2-3; 8 positions agree with TRBD2. Germline V lookup: CDR1 KGHSH, CDR2 LQKENI. The CDR3 extends over 13 amino acids. The V gene end was trimmed by 3 bases and the J gene end by 8 bases; junction bases not matched to a gene: 4. CDR3 amino acids: CASSPAGGATQYF. CDR3 sequence (DNA): TGTGCCAGCTCACCGGCCGGGGGGGCTACGCAGTATTTT.